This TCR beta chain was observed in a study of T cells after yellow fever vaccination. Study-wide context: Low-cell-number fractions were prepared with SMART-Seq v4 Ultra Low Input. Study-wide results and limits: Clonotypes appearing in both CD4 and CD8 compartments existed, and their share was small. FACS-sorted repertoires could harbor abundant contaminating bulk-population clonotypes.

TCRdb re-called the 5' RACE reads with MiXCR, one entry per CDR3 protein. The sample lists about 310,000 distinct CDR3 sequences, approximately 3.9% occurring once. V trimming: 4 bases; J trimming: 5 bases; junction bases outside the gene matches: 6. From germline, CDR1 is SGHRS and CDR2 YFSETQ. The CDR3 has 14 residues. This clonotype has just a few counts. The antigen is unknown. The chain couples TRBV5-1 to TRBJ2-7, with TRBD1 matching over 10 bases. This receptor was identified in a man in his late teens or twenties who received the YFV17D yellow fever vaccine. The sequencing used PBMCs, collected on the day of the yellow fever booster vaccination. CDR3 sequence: CASSTGQGWDEQYF. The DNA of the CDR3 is TGCGCCAGCAGCACGGGACAGGGGTGGGACGAGCAGTACTTC.